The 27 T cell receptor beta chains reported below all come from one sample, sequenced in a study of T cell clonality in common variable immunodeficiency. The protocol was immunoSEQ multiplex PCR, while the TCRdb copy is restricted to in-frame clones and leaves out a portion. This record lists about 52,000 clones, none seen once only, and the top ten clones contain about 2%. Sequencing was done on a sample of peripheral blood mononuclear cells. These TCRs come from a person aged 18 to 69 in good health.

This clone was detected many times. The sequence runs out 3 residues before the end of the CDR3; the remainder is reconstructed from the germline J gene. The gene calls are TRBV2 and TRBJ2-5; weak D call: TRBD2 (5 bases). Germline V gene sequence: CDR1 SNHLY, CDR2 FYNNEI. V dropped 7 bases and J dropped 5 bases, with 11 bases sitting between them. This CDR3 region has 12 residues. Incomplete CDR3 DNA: TGTGCCAGCACGGGGATTACGGAGACC. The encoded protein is CASTGITET. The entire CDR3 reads CASTGITETQYF.

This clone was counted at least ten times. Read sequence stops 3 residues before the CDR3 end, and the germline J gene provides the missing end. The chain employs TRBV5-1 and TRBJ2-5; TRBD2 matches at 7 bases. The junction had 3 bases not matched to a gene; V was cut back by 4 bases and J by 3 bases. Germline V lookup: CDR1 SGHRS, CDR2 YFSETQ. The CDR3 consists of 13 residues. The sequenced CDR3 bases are TGCGCCAGCAGCGTGGGAGGGGAAGAGACC. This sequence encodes CASSVGGEET. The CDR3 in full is CASSVGGEETQYF.

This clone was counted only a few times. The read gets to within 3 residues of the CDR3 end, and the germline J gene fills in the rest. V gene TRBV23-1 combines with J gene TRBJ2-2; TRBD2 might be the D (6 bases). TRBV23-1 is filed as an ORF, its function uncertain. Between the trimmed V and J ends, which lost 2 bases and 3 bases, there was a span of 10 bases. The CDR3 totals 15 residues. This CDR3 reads CASSQQGLDTGELFF. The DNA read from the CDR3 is TGCGCCAGCAGTCAACAGGGACTGGACACCGGGGAG.

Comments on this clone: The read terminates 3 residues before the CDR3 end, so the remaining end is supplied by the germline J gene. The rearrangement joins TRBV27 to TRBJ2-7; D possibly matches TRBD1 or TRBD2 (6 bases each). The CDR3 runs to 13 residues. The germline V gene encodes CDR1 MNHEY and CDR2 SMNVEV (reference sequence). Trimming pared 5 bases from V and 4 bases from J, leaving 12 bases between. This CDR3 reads CASSPRGGYEQYF. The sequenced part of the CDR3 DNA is TGTGCCAGCAGTCCCAGGGGAGGATACGAG.

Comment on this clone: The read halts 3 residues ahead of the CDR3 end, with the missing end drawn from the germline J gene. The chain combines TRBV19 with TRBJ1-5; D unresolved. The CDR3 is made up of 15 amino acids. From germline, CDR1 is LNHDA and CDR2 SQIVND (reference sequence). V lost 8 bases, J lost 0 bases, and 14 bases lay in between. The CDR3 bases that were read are TGTGCCAGTTCTTCCCTACTCTATAGCAATCAGCCC. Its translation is CASSSLLYSNQP. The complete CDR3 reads CASSSLLYSNQPQHF.

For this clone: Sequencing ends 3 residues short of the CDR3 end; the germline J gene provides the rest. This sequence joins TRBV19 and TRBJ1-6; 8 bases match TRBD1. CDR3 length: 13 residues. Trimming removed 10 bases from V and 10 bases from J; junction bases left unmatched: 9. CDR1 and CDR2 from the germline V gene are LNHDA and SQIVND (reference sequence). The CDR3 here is CATQQGGRSPLHF. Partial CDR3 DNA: TGTGCCACCCAACAGGGGGGAAGATCACCC.

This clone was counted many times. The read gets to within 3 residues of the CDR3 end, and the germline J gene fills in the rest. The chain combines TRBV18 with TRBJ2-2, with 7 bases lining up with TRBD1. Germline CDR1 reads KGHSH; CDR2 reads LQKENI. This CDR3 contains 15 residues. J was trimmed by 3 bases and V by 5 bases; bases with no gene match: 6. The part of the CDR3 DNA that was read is TGTGCCAGCTCAACCAACAGGGGAGACACCGGGGAG. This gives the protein CASSTNRGDTGE. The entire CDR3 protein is CASSTNRGDTGELFF.

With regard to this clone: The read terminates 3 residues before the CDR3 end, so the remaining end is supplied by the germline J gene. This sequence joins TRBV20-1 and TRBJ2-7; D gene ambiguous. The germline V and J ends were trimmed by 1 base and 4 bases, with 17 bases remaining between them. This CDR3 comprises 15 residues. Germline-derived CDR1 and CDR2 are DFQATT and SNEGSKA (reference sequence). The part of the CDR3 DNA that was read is TGCAGTGCTAGAGGCCATTTGGCAGAAAGATACGAG. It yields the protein CSARGHLAERYE. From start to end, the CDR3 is CSARGHLAERYEQYF.

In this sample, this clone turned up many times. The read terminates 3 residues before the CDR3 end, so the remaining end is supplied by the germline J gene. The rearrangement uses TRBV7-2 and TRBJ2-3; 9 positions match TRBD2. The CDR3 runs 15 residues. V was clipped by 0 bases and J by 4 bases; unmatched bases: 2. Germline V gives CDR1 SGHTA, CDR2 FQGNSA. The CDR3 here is CASSLAIAGADTQYF. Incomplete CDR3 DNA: TGTGCCAGCAGCTTAGCGATAGCGGGAGCAGATACG.

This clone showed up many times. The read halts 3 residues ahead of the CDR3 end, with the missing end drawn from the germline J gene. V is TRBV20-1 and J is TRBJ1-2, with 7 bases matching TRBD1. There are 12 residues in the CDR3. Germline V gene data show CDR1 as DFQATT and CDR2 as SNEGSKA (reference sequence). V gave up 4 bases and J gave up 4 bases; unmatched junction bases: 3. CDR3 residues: CSAITGVYGYTF. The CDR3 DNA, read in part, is TGCAGTGCTATAACAGGGGTCTATGGC.

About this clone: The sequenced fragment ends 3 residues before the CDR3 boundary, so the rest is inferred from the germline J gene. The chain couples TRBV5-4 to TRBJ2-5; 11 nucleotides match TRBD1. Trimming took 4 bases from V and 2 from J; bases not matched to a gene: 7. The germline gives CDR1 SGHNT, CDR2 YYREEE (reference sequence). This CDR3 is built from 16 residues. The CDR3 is CASSVGQGVGQETQYF. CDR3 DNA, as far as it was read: TGTGCCAGCAGCGTGGGACAGGGGGTCGGGCAAGAGACC.

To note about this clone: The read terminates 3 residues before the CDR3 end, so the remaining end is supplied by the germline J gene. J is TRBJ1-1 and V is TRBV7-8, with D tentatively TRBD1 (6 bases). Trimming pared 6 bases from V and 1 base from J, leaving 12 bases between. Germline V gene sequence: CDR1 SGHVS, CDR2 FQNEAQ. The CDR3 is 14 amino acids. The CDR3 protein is CASRIGGWNTEAFF. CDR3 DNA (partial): TGTGCCAGCAGGATAGGGGGATGGAACACTGAA.

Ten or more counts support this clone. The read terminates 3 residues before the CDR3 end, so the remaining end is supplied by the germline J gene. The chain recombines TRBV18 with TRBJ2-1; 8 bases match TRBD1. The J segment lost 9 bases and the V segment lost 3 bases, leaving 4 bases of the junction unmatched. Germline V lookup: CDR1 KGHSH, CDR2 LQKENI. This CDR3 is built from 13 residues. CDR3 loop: CASSPDRGGEQFF. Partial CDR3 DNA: TGTGCCAGCTCACCTGACAGGGGAGGTGAG.

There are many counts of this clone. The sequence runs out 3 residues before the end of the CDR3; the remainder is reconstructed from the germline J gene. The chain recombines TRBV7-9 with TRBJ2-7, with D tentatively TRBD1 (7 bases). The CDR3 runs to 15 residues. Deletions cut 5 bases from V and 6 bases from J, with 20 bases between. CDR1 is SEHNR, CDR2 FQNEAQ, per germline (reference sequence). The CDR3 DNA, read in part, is TGTGCCAGCAGCCCACAGGGGCGGGAAGGTCGCGAG. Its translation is CASSPQGREGRE. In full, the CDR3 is CASSPQGREGREQYF. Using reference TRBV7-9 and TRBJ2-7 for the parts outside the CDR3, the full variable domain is DTGVSQNPRHKITKRGQNVTFRCDPISEHNRLYWYRQTLGQGPEFLTYFQNEAQLEKSRLLSDRFSAERPKGSFSTLEIQRTEQGDSAMYLCASSPQGREGREQYFGPGTRLTVT.

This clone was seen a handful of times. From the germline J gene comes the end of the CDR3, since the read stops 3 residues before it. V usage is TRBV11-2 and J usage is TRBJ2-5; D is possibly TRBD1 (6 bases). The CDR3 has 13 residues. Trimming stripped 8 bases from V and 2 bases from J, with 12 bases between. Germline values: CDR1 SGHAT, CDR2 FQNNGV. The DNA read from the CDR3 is TGTGCCAGCGGCTACAGGGCTCAAGAGACC. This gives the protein CASGYRAQET. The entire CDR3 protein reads CASGYRAQETQYF.

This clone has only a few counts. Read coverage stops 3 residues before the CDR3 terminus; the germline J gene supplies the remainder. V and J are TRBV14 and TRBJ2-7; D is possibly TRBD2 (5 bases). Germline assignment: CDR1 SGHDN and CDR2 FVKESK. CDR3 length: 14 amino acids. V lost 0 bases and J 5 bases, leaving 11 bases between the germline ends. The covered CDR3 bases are TGTGCCAGCAGCCAAGAAGGACGGCGGGACGAG. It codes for CASSQEGRRDE. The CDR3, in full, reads CASSQEGRRDEQYF.

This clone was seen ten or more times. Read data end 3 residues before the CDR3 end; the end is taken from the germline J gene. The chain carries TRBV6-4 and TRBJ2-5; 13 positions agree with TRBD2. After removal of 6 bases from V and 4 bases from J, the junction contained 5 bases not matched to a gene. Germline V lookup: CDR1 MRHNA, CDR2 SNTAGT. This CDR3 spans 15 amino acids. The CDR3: CASSWTSGSSETQYF. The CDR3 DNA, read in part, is TGTGCCAGCAGCTGGACTAGCGGGAGTTCAGAGACC.

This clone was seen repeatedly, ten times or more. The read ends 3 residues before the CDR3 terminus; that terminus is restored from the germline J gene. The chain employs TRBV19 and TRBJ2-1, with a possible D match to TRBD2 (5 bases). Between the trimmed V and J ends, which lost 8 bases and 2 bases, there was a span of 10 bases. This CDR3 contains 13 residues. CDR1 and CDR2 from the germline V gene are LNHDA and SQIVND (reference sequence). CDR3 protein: CASQSGTYNEQFF. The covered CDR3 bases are TGTGCCAGTCAGAGCGGAACCTACAATGAG. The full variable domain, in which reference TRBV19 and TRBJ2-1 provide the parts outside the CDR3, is DGGITQSPKYLFRKEGQNVTLSCEQNLNHDAMYWYRQDPGQGLRLIYYSQIVNDFQKGDIAEGYSVSREKKESFPLTVTSAQKNPTAFYLCASQSGTYNEQFFGPGTRLTVL.

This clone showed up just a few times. The CDR3 loop is CSARDATSNYGYTF. The covered CDR3 bases are TGCAGTGCTAGAGATGCGACTTCTAACTATGGC. The rearrangement uses TRBV20-1 and TRBJ1-2; no firm D call. The CDR3 is cut off 3 residues early in the read; its end comes from the germline J gene. Trimming left V 0 bases short and J 0 bases short, with 8 bases between. The length of the CDR3 is 14 residues. The V gene's germline CDR1 is DFQATT and CDR2 SNEGSKA (reference sequence).

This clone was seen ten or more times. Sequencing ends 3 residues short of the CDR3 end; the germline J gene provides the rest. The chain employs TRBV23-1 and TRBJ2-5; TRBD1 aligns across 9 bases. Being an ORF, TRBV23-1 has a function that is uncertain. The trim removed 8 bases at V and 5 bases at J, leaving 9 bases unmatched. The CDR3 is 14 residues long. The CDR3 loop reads CASPNRGLVETQYF. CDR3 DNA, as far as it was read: TGCGCCAGCCCAAACAGGGGGCTGGTGGAGACC.

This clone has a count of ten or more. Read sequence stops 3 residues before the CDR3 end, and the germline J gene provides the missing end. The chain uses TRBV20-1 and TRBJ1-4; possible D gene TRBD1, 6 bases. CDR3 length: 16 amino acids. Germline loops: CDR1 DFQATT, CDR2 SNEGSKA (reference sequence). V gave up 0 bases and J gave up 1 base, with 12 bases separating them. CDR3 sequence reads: CSAREGAIGTNEKLFF. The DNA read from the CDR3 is TGCAGTGCTAGAGAGGGGGCTATAGGAACTAATGAAAAA.

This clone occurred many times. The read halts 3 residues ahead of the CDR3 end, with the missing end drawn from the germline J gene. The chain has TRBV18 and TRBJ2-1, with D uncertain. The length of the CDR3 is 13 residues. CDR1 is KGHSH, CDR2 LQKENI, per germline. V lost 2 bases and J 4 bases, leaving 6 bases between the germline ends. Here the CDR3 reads CASSPFYYNEQFF. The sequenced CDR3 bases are TGTGCCAGCTCACCATTCTATTACAATGAG.

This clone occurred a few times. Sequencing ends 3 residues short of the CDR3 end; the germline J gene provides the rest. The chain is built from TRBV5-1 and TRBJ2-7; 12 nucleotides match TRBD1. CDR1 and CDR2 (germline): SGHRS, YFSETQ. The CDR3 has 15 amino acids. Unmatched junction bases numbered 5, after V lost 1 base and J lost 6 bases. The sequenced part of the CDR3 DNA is TGCGCCAGCAGCTTGAATCTGGGACAGGGGGCCGAG. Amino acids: CASSLNLGQGAE. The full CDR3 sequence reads CASSLNLGQGAEQYF.

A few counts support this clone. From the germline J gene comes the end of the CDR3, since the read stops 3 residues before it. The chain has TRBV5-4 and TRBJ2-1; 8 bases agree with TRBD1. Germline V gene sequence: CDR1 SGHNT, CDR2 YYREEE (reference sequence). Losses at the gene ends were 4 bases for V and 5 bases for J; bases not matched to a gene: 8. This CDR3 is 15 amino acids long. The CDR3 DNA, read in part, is TGTGCCAGCAGCCAGGGGACAGGTCGGGACAATGAG. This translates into CASSQGTGRDNE. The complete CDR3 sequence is CASSQGTGRDNEQFF.

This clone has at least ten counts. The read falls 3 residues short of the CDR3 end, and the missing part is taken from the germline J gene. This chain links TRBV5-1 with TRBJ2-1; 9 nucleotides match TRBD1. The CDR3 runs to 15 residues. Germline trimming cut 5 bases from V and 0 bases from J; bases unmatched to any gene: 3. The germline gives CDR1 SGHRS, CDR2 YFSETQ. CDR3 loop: CASRGGQGSYNEQFF. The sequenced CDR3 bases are TGCGCCAGCAGAGGGGGACAGGGCTCCTACAATGAG. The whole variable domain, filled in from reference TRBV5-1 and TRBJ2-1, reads KAGVTQTPRYLIKTRGQQVTLSCSPISGHRSVSWYQQTPGQGLQFLFEYFSETQRNKGNFPGRFSGRQFSNSRSEMNVSTLELGDSALYLCASRGGQGSYNEQFFGPGTRLTVL.

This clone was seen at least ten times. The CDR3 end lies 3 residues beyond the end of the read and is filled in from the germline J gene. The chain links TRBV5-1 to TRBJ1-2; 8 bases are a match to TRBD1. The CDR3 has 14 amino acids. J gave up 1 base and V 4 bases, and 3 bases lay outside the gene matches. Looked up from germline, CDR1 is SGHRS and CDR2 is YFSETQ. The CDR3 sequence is CASSNGQGNYGYTF. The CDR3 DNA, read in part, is TGCGCCAGCAGCAACGGACAGGGTAACTATGGC.

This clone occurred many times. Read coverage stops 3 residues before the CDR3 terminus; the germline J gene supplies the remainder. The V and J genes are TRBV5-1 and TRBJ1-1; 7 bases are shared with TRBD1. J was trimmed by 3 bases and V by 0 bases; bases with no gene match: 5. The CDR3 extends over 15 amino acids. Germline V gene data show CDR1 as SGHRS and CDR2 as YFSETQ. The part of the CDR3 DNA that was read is TGCGCCAGCAGCTTGGGGCAGGGGGAGCACACTGAA. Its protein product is CASSLGQGEHTE. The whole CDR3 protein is CASSLGQGEHTEAFF. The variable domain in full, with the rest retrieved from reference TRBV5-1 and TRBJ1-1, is KAGVTQTPRYLIKTRGQQVTLSCSPISGHRSVSWYQQTPGQGLQFLFEYFSETQRNKGNFPGRFSGRQFSNSRSEMNVSTLELGDSALYLCASSLGQGEHTEAFFGQGTRLTVV.